The rows below give T cell receptor beta chains drawn from one sample of a study of beta chain features in type 1 diabetes. TCRdb's table, derived via immunoSEQ multiplex PCR, lists solely in-frame clones and lacks some. The repertoire includes hundreds of thousands of clones, roughly 8.8% of them detected once, and more than 0.8% sits in the top ten. The sample was central memory CD4+ T cells from blood. Source of these receptors: a man aged 30-40 years with type 1 diabetes. The CDR3 runs from the conserved cysteine through the conserved F or W. Each record gives: V gene, J gene, D gene, clone size, CDR3 protein, CDR3 DNA. The D gene is left open where the match is weak. Not every row has a clone size; where given, it reads once, few, many or a size class.

>TRBV7-6|TRBJ2-1|NA|many
CASSPPQGGYNEQFF
TGTGCCAGCAGCCCCCCCCAGGGGGGATACAATGAGCAGTTCTTC
>TRBV11-2|TRBJ1-1|NA|few
CASSLDITAEAFF
TGTGCCAGCAGCTTAGATATCACGGCTGAAGCTTTCTTT
>TRBV7-2|TRBJ2-1|TRBD2|few
CASSSGTSGVWNEQFF
TGTGCCAGCAGCTCCGGGACTAGCGGGGTATGGAATGAGCAGTTCTTC
>TRBV25-1|TRBJ1-1|NA|NA
CASRGPTEAFF
TGTGCCAGCAGGGGCCCCACTGAAGCTTTCTTT
>TRBV29-1|TRBJ1-4|NA|many
CSVSSGQRNEKLFF
TGCAGCGTTTCGAGTGGGCAGCGTAATGAAAAACTGTTTTTT
>TRBV30|TRBJ2-5|TRBD1|few
CAWATGSWETQYF
TGTGCCTGGGCGACAGGGTCCTGGGAGACCCAGTACTTC
>TRBV6-1|TRBJ2-1|TRBD2|NA
CASRASGGNNEQFF
TGTGCCAGCAGGGCTAGCGGGGGAAACAATGAGCAGTTCTTC
>TRBV5-1|TRBJ2-5|NA|NA
CASSLEGSSPGETQYF
TGCGCCAGCAGCTTGGAAGGCTCTTCCCCGGGAGAGACCCAGTACTTC
>TRBV7-2|TRBJ1-3|NA|NA
CASSLEGRGNTIYF
TGTGCCAGCAGCTTAGAAGGGAGGGGAAACACCATATATTTT
>TRBV28|TRBJ1-6|NA|few
CASNTQQGSPLHF
TGTGCCAGCAACACCCAACAGGGTTCACCCCTCCACTTT
>TRBV7-2|TRBJ1-2|NA|few
CASSAGLNYGYTF
TGTGCCAGCTCGGCAGGACTTAACTATGGCTACACCTTC
>TRBV6-1|TRBJ1-1|TRBD1|NA
CASSVDRADTEAFF
TGTGCCAGCAGTGTGGACAGGGCTGACACTGAAGCTTTCTTT
>TRBV9|TRBJ1-2|NA|few
CASSVDLSGGYTF
TGTGCCAGCAGCGTAGATCTTAGCGGAGGCTACACCTTC
>TRBV6-1|TRBJ2-7|NA|NA
CASSESGRPGKYF
TGTGCCAGCAGTGAGTCGGGGCGACCGGGAAAGTACTTC
>TRBV7-2|TRBJ2-5|NA|few
CASSSYGREEAQYF
TGTGCCAGCAGCTCATACGGCAGGGAAGAGGCCCAGTACTTC
>TRBV9|TRBJ2-5|NA|NA
CASSVGQEYQETQYF
TGTGCCAGCAGCGTAGGGCAGGAGTACCAAGAGACCCAGTACTTC
>TRBV7-9|TRBJ2-5|NA|NA
CASSSVQETQYF
TGTGCCAGCAGCTCAGTCCAAGAGACCCAGTACTTC
>TRBV6-5|TRBJ2-2|NA|NA
CASSYLNIGELFF
TGTGCCAGCAGTTACCTAAACATCGGGGAGCTGTTTTTT
>TRBV11-2|TRBJ1-6|NA|NA
CASSEQGTNSPLHF
TGTGCCAGCAGCGAACAGGGAACAAATTCACCCCTCCACTTT
>TRBV30|TRBJ2-7|NA|NA
CAWSPNRAIYEQYF
TGTGCCTGGAGTCCCAACAGGGCAATCTACGAGCAGTACTTC
>TRBV5-1|TRBJ2-2|NA|NA
CASSLVGPGNTGELFF
TGCGCCAGCAGCTTGGTTGGCCCAGGAAACACCGGGGAGCTGTTTTTT
>TRBV29-1|TRBJ2-5|NA|NA
CSVVWREETQYF
TGCAGCGTTGTGTGGAGGGAAGAGACCCAGTACTTC
>TRBV2|TRBJ1-2|NA|many
CASSRSRDGYTF
TGTGCCAGCAGCCGATCCAGGGACGGCTACACCTTC
>TRBV10-3|TRBJ1-6|NA|NA
CATAGTGADSPLHF
TGTGCCACCGCGGGAACAGGAGCCGATTCACCCCTCCACTTT
>TRBV9|TRBJ2-1|NA|few
CASSVFKSSYNEQFF
TGTGCCAGCAGCGTATTCAAAAGCTCCTACAATGAGCAGTTCTTC
>TRBV29-1|TRBJ2-5|NA|few
CSVKTAETQYF
TGCAGCGTGAAGACAGCAGAGACCCAGTACTTC
>TRBV6-6|TRBJ2-5|NA|few
CASGGGVQETQYF
TGTGCCAGTGGCGGAGGGGTTCAAGAGACCCAGTACTTC
>TRBV9|TRBJ2-1|TRBD1|NA
CASSVQGERRNEQFF
TGTGCCAGCAGCGTACAGGGGGAAAGACGCAATGAGCAGTTCTTC
>TRBV2|TRBJ1-4|NA|NA
CASSDLRGIGEKLFF
TGTGCCAGCAGTGATCTGCGGGGAATAGGGGAAAAACTGTTTTTT
>TRBV7-2|TRBJ2-3|NA|few
CASSYRAAGTDTQYF
TGTGCCAGCAGCTACCGGGCCGCCGGCACAGATACGCAGTATTTT
>TRBV6-1|TRBJ2-1|NA|NA
CASSPQGDGEQFF
TGTGCCAGCAGCCCTCAGGGAGATGGTGAGCAGTTCTTC
>TRBV11-2|TRBJ2-7|TRBD1|NA
CASSFNDGQGAYEQYF
TGTGCCAGCAGCTTTAACGATGGTCAGGGGGCCTACGAGCAGTACTTC
>TRBV6-6|TRBJ2-2|NA|many
CASSNRGGQKTGELFF
TGTGCCAGCAGTAACCGCGGGGGACAGAAGACCGGGGAGCTGTTTTTT
>TRBV7-2|TRBJ2-2|NA|NA
CASSSHRTLNTGELFF
TGTGCCAGCAGCTCCCATCGGACCTTGAACACCGGGGAGCTGTTTTTT
>TRBV7-2|TRBJ2-3|NA|NA
CASSPRGASTDTQYF
TGTGCCAGCAGCCCTAGAGGCGCGAGCACAGATACGCAGTATTTT